The rows below give T cell receptor beta chains drawn from one sample of a study of OX40 agonist ivuxolimab in advanced cancers. Sequencing was performed with immunoSEQ multiplex PCR; in TCRdb, only in-frame clones are kept and a portion is missing. The sample carries 7,000 or so clones, around 74% recorded once. Sequences were derived from CD4+ or CD8+ T cells sorted from blood, sampled in a trial of the OX40 agonist ivuxolimab. The receptor source for this set is an adult with an advanced solid tumor such as melanoma, head and neck, liver or kidney cancer. CDR3s include the opening cysteine and the closing phenylalanine or tryptophan. The D gene is left open where the match is weak. For some rows the clone size is stated as once, few or many, or as a class when expanded; others skip it.

TRBJ2-1 | few | NA | TRBV7-9 | CASSLAPGQFFSYNEQFF | TGTGCCAGCAGCTTAGCCCCCGGACAGTTTTTCTCCTACAATGAGCAGTTCTTC
TRBJ2-3 | medium-sized | NA | TRBV7-2 | CASSLSGLTDTQYF | TGTGCCAGCAGCTTGTCTGGCCTCACAGATACGCAGTATTTT
TRBJ1-2 | NA | NA | TRBV27 | CASSLGRTYGYTF | TGTGCCAGCAGTTTAGGCCGAACCTATGGCTACACCTTC
TRBJ2-7 | once | NA | TRBV7-2 | CASSWRQGSYEQYF | TGTGCCAGCAGCTGGAGGCAGGGTTCCTACGAGCAGTACTTC
TRBJ1-1 | NA | TRBD1 | TRBV28 | CASNEDRGQTEAFF | TGTGCCAGCAACGAGGACAGGGGGCAGACTGAAGCTTTCTTT
TRBJ2-1 | NA | TRBD1 | TRBV6-5 | CASSQPGQGANEQFF | TGTGCCAGCAGCCAACCGGGACAGGGAGCCAATGAGCAGTTCTTC
TRBJ2-7 | few | NA | TRBV9 | CASSPSPGTWEQYF | TGTGCCAGCAGCCCCTCTCCCGGCACGTGGGAGCAGTACTTC
TRBJ2-3 | few | TRBD1 | TRBV19 | CASRRDRSGTDTQYF | TGTGCCAGTAGGAGGGACAGGAGTGGCACAGATACGCAGTATTTT
TRBJ2-2 | NA | NA | TRBV9 | CASSGQVNTGELFF | TGTGCCAGCAGCGGACAGGTGAACACCGGGGAGCTGTTTTTT
TRBJ1-1 | NA | TRBD1 | TRBV11-1 | CASSLLGTENTEAFF | TGTGCCAGCAGCTTATTAGGGACAGAGAACACTGAAGCTTTCTTT
TRBJ2-5 | once | NA | TRBV5-8 | CASSLSTTQYF | TGTGCCAGCAGCTTGTCCACGACCCAGTACTTC
TRBJ2-1 | few | TRBD2 | TRBV27 | CASSPLAGGGNEQFF | TGTGCCAGCAGTCCTCTAGCGGGGGGCGGAAATGAGCAGTTCTTC
TRBJ1-2 | NA | NA | TRBV19 | CASRTDGRYYGYTF | TGTGCCAGTAGGACCGATGGACGATACTATGGCTACACCTTC
TRBJ2-7 | NA | TRBD1 | TRBV27 | CASGQGAVHEQYF | TGTGCCAGCGGACAGGGGGCTGTTCACGAGCAGTACTTC
TRBJ2-3 | medium-sized | NA | TRBV28 | CASSSAQVLIDTQYF | TGTGCCAGCAGCTCGGCACAGGTCCTTATTGATACGCAGTATTTT
TRBJ1-5 | NA | TRBD1 | TRBV6-5 | CASRRTGARNQPQHF | TGTGCCAGCAGAAGGACAGGGGCTCGCAATCAGCCCCAGCATTTT
TRBJ1-1 | hyperexpanded | NA | TRBV7-9 | CASSILNTEAFF | TGTGCCAGCAGCATATTGAACACTGAAGCTTTCTTT
TRBJ2-7 | NA | NA | TRBV4-1 | CASSQVGDYEQYF | TGCGCCAGCAGCCAAGTGGGGGATTACGAGCAGTACTTC